The clone carrying this T cell receptor (beta chain) appeared once. The antigen remains unidentified. This entry comes from a study of shared clonotypes between healthy human individuals. Study observations and caveats: Clonotype sharing among donors was expected to depend on sequencing depth.

TCRdb keeps only in-frame clones here, not all; method: immunoSEQ multiplex PCR. The table includes about 2 million clones, roughly 95% detected once. V lost 1 base and J lost 12; bases outside the gene matches: 9. This CDR3 is 16 amino acids long. Germline CDR1 MNHNS, CDR2 SASEGT. The sequencing sample was made of naive CD4+ T cells sorted from blood. Subset here: CD45RA+ positively selected. The rearrangement uses TRBV6-1 and TRBJ2-1; 13 bases line up with TRBD2. This receptor was identified in a man aged 18 to 30 in good health. CDR3 coding DNA: TGTGCCAGCAGTGAAGGGACTAGCGGGAGCCTTACCGGGCAGTTCTTC. It yields the protein CASSEGTSGSLTGQFF.